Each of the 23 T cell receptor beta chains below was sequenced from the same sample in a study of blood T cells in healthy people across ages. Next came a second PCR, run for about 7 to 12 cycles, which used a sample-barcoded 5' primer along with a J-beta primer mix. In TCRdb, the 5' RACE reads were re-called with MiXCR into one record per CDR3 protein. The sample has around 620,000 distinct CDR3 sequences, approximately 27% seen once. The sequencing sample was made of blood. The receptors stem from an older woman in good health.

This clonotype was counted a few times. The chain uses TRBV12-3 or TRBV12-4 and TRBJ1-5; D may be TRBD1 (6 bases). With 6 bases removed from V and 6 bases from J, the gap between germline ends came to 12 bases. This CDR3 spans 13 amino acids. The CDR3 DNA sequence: TGTGCCAGCAGCCGACAGGCTACTCAGCCCCAGCATTTT. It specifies CASSRQATQPQHF.

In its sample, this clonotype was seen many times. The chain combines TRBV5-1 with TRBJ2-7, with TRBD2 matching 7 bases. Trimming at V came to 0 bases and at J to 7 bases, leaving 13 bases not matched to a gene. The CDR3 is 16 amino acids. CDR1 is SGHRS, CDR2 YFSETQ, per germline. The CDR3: CASSLDRGGSLSEQYF. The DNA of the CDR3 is TGCGCCAGCAGCTTGGATCGTGGCGGGAGTCTTTCGGAGCAGTACTTC. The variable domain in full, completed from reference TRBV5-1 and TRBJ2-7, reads KAGVTQTPRYLIKTRGQQVTLSCSPISGHRSVSWYQQTPGQGLQFLFEYFSETQRNKGNFPGRFSGRQFSNSRSEMNVSTLELGDSALYLCASSLDRGGSLSEQYFGPGTRLTVT.

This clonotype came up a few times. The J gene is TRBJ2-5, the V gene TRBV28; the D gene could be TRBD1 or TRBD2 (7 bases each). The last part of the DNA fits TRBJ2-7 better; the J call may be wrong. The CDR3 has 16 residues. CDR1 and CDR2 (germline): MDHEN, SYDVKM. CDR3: CASSSNRGGASYEQYF. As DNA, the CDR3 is TGTGCCAGCAGTTCCAACAGGGGAGGGGCCTCCTACGAGCAGTACTTC.

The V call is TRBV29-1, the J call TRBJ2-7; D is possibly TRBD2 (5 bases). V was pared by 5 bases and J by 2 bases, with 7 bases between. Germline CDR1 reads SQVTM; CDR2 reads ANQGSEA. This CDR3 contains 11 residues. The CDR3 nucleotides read TGCAGCGTTTGGGGAGCCTACGAGCAGTACTTC. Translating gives CSVWGAYEQYF.

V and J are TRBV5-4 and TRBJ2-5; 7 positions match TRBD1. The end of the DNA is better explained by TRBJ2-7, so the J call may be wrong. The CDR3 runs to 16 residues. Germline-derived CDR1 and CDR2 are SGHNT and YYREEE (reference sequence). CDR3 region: CASSTRTGDYSYEQYF. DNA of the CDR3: TGTGCCAGCAGCACTCGCACAGGGGATTACTCCTACGAGCAGTACTTC.

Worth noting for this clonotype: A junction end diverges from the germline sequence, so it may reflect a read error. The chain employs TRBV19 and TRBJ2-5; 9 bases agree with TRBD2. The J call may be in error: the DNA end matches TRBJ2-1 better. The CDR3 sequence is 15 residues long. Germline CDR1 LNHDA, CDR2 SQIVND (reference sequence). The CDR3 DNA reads TGTGCCGGTAGTATAGATCTAGCGGGGCCCTTAGGGCAGTTCTTC. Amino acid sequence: CAGSIDLAGPLGQFF.

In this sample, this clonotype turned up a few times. CDR3 protein: CSATENTGELFF. Here the CDR3 DNA reads TGCAGTGCTACTGAGAACACCGGGGAGCTGTTTTTT. This chain connects TRBV20-1 to TRBJ2-2, with D hard to call. The CDR3 has 12 amino acids. V lost 4 bases, J lost 1 base, and 4 bases lay in between. Germline V gene data show CDR1 as DFQATT and CDR2 as SNEGSKA (reference sequence).

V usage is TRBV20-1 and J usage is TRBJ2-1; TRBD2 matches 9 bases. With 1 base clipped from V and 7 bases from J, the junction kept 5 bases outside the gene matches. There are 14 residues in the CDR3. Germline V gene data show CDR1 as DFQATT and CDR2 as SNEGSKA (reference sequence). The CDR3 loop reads CSARGVAGVNEQFF. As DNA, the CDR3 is TGCAGTGCTAGAGGGGTAGCGGGGGTGAATGAGCAGTTCTTC.

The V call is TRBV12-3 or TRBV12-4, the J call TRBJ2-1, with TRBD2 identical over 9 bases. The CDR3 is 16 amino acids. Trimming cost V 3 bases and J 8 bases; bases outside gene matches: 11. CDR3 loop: CASSFIASSGTYEQFF. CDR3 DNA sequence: TGTGCCAGCAGTTTTATCGCGTCTAGCGGGACCTATGAGCAGTTCTTC.

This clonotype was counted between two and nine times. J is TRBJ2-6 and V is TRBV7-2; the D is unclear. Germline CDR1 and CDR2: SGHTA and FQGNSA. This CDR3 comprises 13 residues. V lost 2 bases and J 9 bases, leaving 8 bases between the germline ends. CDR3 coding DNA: TGTGCCAGCAGCTTATACGGAGACAACGTCCTGACTTTC. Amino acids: CASSLYGDNVLTF.

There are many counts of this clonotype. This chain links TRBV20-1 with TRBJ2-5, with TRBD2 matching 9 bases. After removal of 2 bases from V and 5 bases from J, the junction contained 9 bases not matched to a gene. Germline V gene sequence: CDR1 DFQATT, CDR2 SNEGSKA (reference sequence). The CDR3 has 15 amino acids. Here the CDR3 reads CSARIPGTSFETQYF. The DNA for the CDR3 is TGCAGTGCTAGAATTCCCGGGACTAGCTTCGAGACCCAGTACTTC.

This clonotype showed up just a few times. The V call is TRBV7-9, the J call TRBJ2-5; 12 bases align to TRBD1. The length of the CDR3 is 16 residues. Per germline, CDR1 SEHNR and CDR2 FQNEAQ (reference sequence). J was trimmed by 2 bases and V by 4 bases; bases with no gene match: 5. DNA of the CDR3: TGTGCCAGCAGCTCGGGACAGGGGGCGTGGCAAGAGACCCAGTACTTC. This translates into CASSSGQGAWQETQYF.

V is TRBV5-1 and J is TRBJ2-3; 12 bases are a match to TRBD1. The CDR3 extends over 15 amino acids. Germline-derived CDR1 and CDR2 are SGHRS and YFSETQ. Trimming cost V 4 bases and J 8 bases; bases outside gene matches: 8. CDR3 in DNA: TGCGCCAGCAGCGGGACAGGGGGCCTATCGGTTACGCAGTATTTT. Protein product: CASSGTGGLSVTQYF.

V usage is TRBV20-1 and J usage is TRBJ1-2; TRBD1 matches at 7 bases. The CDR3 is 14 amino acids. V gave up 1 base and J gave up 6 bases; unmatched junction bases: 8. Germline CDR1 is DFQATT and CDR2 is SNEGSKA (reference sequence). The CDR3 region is CSARVPTGRNGYTF. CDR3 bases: TGCAGTGCTAGAGTCCCGACAGGGAGGAATGGCTACACCTTC.

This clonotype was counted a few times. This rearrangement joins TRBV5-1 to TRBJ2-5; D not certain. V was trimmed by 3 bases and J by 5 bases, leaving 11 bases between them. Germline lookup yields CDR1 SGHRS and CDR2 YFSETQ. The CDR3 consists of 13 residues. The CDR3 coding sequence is TGCGCCAGCAGCTCGTACACCTCGGAGACCCAGTACTTC. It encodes CASSSYTSETQYF.

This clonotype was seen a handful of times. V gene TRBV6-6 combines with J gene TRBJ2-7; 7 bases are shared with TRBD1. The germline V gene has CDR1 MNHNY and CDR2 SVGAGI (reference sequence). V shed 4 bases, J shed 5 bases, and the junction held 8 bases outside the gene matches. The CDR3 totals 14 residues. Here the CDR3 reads CASSFLQGSHEQYF. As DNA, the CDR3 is TGTGCCAGCAGTTTTCTACAGGGGTCCCACGAGCAGTACTTC.

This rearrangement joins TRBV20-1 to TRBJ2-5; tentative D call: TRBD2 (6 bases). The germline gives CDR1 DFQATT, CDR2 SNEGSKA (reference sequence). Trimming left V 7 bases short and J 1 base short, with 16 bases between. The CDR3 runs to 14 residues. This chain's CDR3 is CSGLGGALQETQYF. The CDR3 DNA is TGCAGTGGGCTGGGCGGGGCCCTCCAAGAGACCCAGTACTTC.

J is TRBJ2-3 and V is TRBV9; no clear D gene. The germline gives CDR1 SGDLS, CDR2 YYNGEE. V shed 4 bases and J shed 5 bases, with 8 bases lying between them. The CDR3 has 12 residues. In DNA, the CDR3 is TGTGCCAGCAGCCCATCCTTAGATACGCAGTATTTT. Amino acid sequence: CASSPSLDTQYF.

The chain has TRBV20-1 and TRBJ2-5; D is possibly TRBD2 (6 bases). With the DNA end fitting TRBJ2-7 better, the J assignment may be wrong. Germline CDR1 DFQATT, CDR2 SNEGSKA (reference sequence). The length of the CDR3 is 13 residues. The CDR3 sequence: CSARDRGTFEQYF. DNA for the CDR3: TGCAGTGCTAGAGATCGTGGGACTTTCGAGCAGTACTTC.

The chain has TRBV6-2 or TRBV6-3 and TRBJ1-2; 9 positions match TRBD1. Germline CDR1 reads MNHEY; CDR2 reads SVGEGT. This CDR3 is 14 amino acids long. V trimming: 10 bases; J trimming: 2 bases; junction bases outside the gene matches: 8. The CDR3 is CATYSGQGNYGYTF. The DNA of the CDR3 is TGTGCCACTTACTCCGGACAGGGGAACTATGGCTACACCTTC.

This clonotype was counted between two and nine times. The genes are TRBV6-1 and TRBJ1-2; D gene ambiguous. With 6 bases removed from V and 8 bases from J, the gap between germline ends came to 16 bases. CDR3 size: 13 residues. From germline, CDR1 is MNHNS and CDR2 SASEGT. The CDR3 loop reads CASRNTAVRGYTF. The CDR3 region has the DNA TGTGCCAGCAGGAACACAGCGGTCCGGGGCTACACCTTC.

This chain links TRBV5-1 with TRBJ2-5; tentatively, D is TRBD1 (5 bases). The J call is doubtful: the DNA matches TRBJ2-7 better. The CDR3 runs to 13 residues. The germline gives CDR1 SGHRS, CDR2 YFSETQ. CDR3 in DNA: TGCGCCAGCAGCTTGATCAGGGCTCACGAGCAGTACTTC. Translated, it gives CASSLIRAHEQYF.

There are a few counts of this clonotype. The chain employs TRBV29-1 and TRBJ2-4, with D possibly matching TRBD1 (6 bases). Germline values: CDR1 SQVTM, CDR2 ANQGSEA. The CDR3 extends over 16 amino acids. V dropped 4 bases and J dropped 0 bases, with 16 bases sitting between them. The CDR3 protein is CSVVVQGKGAKNIQYF. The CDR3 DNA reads TGCAGCGTTGTCGTTCAGGGGAAGGGAGCCAAAAACATTCAGTACTTC.